The clone carrying this TCR beta chain has a handful of counts. Its antigen is unknown. This entry belongs to a study of blood T cells in healthy people across ages. Broader study findings: Investigators treated diversity estimates from one million T cells as underestimates.

Primers used in a second PCR of roughly 7 to 11 cycles were a sample-barcoded 5' primer and a J-beta primer mix. TCRdb ran MiXCR on the 5' RACE reads and lists one entry per CDR3 protein. The sample yields 540,000 or so distinct CDR3 sequences, around 24% seen once. The CDR3 totals 16 residues. Germline V gene lookup returns CDR1 MNHNY and CDR2 SVGAGI (reference sequence). The same sample was also studied in work on T cells of mothers and their children.

The clonotype comes from a boy between 10 and 17 years old in good health. The sequenced sample consisted of blood. V gene TRBV6-6 combines with J gene TRBJ2-5; 7 bases agree with TRBD2. The end of the DNA aligns better with TRBJ2-1, so the J call may be wrong. CDR3 sequence: CASSSTWEGGDNEQFF. The DNA of the CDR3 is TGTGCCAGCAGTTCAACCTGGGAGGGAGGAGATAATGAGCAGTTCTTC.